Below, 32 T cell receptor beta chains from the same sample are listed, as sequenced in a study of identifying expanded T cells in peripheral blood. TCRdb's copy holds only in-frame clones and misses some; the assay was immunoSEQ multiplex PCR. The table includes about 90,000 clones, approximately 86% detected once. Sequenced: blood. The receptors here all came from a person between 18 and 70 years old in good health.

The V call is TRBV10-3, the J call TRBJ1-5; maybe TRBD1 (5 bases). The germline V gene has CDR1 ENHRY and CDR2 SYGVKD. The length of the CDR3 is 15 residues. Trimming took 0 bases from V and 7 from J, leaving 13 bases between them. The CDR3 DNA reads as TGTGCCATCAGTGAGTCGATAGGGGCGGCGCAGCCCCAGCATTTT. It yields the protein CAISESIGAAQPQHF.

This chain joins TRBV5-3 and TRBJ1-3, with TRBD1 as a possible D gene (6 bases). TRBV5-3 is identified as an open reading frame with a role that is uncertain. This CDR3 comprises 13 residues. Trimming pared 0 bases from V and 7 bases from J, leaving 8 bases between. The CDR3 coding sequence is TGTGCCAGAAGCTTGGAGGGGGATAACACCATATATTTT. Amino acid sequence: CARSLEGDNTIYF.

This clone was observed once. V and J are TRBV21-1 and TRBJ1-2. TRBV21-1 is termed a pseudogene. The CDR3 has 15 amino acids. The CDR3 sequence: CASSKQGEPLYGYTF. In DNA, the CDR3 is TGTGCCAGCAGCAAACAGGGAGAACCCTTATATGGCTACACCTTC.

This clone came up a few times. The chain employs TRBV5-1 and TRBJ2-2; 13 bases fit TRBD2. The J segment lost 4 bases and the V segment lost 4 bases, leaving 10 bases of the junction unmatched. The CDR3 has 18 amino acids. CDR1 and CDR2 (germline): SGHRS, YFSETQ. CDR3 DNA: TGCGCCAGCAGCCGACACACGACTAGCGGGGGGTCCACCGGGGAGCTGTTTTTT. Encoded protein: CASSRHTTSGGSTGELFF.

The chain uses TRBV10-3 and TRBJ1-2; 12 bases fit TRBD1. This CDR3 has 17 residues. CDR1 is ENHRY, CDR2 SYGVKD, per germline. The trim removed 7 bases at V and 5 bases at J, leaving 14 bases unmatched. CDR3 DNA sequence: TGTGCCATCACCTCTTGGGGGACAGGGGGCCTAGGGTATGGCTACACCTTC. Protein sequence: CAITSWGTGGLGYGYTF.

The chain has TRBV30 and TRBJ2-6, with D hard to call. Trimming took off 0 bases at V and 3 bases at J, with 3 bases between the two ends. Germline lookup yields CDR1 GTSNPN and CDR2 SVGIG (reference sequence). This CDR3 contains 13 residues. The CDR3 coding sequence is TGTGCCTGGAGTGTAGATGGGGCCAACGTCCTGACTTTC. The encoded protein is CAWSVDGANVLTF.

V and J are TRBV11-2 and TRBJ2-2; 7 bases line up with TRBD1. The CDR3 covers 16 residues. Germline CDR1 and CDR2: SGHAT and FQNNGV. With V trimmed by 6 bases and J by 4 bases, 11 bases remained unmatched. This CDR3 reads CASRFLRGRTTGELFF. The CDR3 DNA reads as TGTGCCAGCAGGTTCCTAAGGGGGCGGACCACCGGGGAGCTGTTTTTT.

The J gene is TRBJ1-1, the V gene TRBV9; D might be TRBD1 (5 bases). Germline CDR1 and CDR2: SGDLS and YYNGEE. V dropped 2 bases and J dropped 2 bases, with 10 bases sitting between them. The CDR3 has 14 amino acids. The CDR3 loop reads CASSVSGSNTEAFF. The DNA of the CDR3 is TGTGCCAGCAGCGTTTCAGGGTCCAACACTGAAGCTTTCTTT.

This clone was seen only a few times. CDR3 protein: CASSPRWAAENSYEQYF. The CDR3 region has the DNA TGTGCCAGCAGCCCCCGGTGGGCGGCAGAAAATTCCTACGAGCAGTACTTC. This chain connects TRBV9 to TRBJ2-7; D is undetermined. V lost 4 bases to trimming and J lost 1 base, with 21 bases between them. The CDR3 covers 17 residues. Germline CDR1 reads SGDLS; CDR2 reads YYNGEE.

This chain links TRBV18 with TRBJ2-3; D is undetermined. Trimming removed 1 base at V and 2 bases at J, with 16 bases between. Germline lookup yields CDR1 KGHSH and CDR2 LQKENI. The length of the CDR3 is 17 residues. The CDR3 loop reads CASSPRNSRTNTDTQYF. The CDR3 nucleotides are TGTGCCAGCTCACCACGGAACTCCCGAACGAACACAGATACGCAGTATTTT.

This clone was found once. The rearrangement uses TRBV9 and TRBJ1-2, with D tentatively TRBD1 (5 bases). The germline V gene encodes CDR1 SGDLS and CDR2 YYNGEE. The CDR3 consists of 16 residues. V lost 0 bases to trimming and J lost 7 bases, with 19 bases between them. CDR3 in amino acids: CASSVDLFSGRGGYTF. CDR3 nucleotide sequence: TGTGCCAGCAGCGTAGATTTGTTTTCGGGACGAGGTGGCTACACCTTC.

This clone was found a few times. The rearrangement links TRBV19 to TRBJ1-6, with a tentative D call TRBD1 (5 bases). The V end lost 5 bases, the J end lost 2 bases, and 7 bases lay between the germline ends. The length of the CDR3 is 14 residues. Germline assignment: CDR1 LNHDA and CDR2 SQIVND (reference sequence). The CDR3 coding sequence is TGTGCCAGTAGTCTGGGGGCCTATAATTCACCCCTCCACTTT. As protein: CASSLGAYNSPLHF.

This clone has only one observation. CDR3 DNA: TGTGCCAGCAGCTTAGGGGCAGGGCGAACCAAAAACATTCAGTACTTC. Residues: CASSLGAGRTKNIQYF. The chain carries TRBV7-9 and TRBJ2-4, with D possibly being TRBD1 (5 bases). Trimming left V 1 base short and J 2 bases short, with 12 bases between. CDR1 SEHNR and CDR2 FQNEAQ come from the germline V gene (reference sequence). The CDR3 extends over 16 amino acids.

The CDR3 region is CASSFSQGGNQPQHF. CDR3 DNA sequence: TGTGCCAGCAGCTTCTCACAGGGGGGCAATCAGCCCCAGCATTTT. The chain links TRBV7-2 to TRBJ1-5; TRBD1 matches 8 bases. The length of the CDR3 is 15 residues. CDR1 and CDR2 (germline): SGHTA, FQGNSA. The J segment lost 2 bases and the V segment lost 3 bases, leaving 3 bases of the junction unmatched.

V gene TRBV25-1 combines with J gene TRBJ2-5; TRBD2 is a possible D gene (6 bases). The germline gives CDR1 MGHDK, CDR2 SYGVNS. V lost 6 bases to trimming and J lost 5 bases, with 16 bases between them. The CDR3 sequence is 14 residues long. CDR3 DNA sequence: TGTGCCAGCAGCGTATCTCGGGAGAGGGAGACCCAGTACTTC. Protein product: CASSVSRERETQYF.

The V call is TRBV4-3, the J call TRBJ2-3; D possibly corresponds to TRBD2 (6 bases). The CDR3 totals 17 residues. Per germline, CDR1 LGHNA and CDR2 YSLEER. V was trimmed by 2 bases and J by 4 bases, leaving 19 bases between them. CDR3 region: CASSQLLAGLRADTQYF. CDR3 in DNA: TGCGCCAGCAGCCAACTGTTGGCGGGGCTAAGGGCAGATACGCAGTATTTT.

This rearrangement joins TRBV18 to TRBJ1-4; D gene uncertain. This CDR3 spans 12 amino acids. V lost 3 bases to trimming and J lost 7 bases, with 6 bases between them. From germline, CDR1 is KGHSH and CDR2 LQKENI. CDR3 sequence: CASSPSSEKLFF. The DNA of the CDR3 is TGTGCCAGCTCACCCTCAAGTGAAAAACTGTTTTTT. Full variable domain (missing parts from reference TRBV18 and TRBJ1-4): NAGVMQNPRHLVRRRGQEARLRCSPMKGHSHVYWYRQLPEEGLKFMVYLQKENIIDESGMPKERFSAEFPKEGPSILRIQQVVRGDSAAYFCASSPSSEKLFFGSGTQLSVL.

This clone came up once. This chain joins TRBV2 and TRBJ1-1; D remains ambiguous. CDR1 is SNHLY and CDR2 is FYNNEI in the germline V gene. V shed 6 bases and J shed 5 bases, with 10 bases lying between them. The CDR3 has 12 amino acids. CDR3 sequence (DNA): TGTGCCAGCAGCCCATTGAGTACTGAAGCTTTCTTT. This sequence encodes CASSPLSTEAFF.

J is TRBJ2-7 and V is TRBV7-8; perhaps D is TRBD1 or TRBD2 (5 bases each). This CDR3 comprises 16 residues. The V gene lost 1 base and the J gene lost 0 bases, with 13 bases spanning the gap. Germline-derived CDR1 and CDR2 are SGHVS and FQNEAQ. The CDR3 spells CASSLGGRGYSYEQYF. DNA for the CDR3: TGTGCCAGCAGCTTAGGAGGCCGGGGCTACTCCTACGAGCAGTACTTC.

The genes are TRBV5-6 and TRBJ1-2, with D possibly being TRBD1 (6 bases). There are 15 residues in the CDR3. Germline-derived CDR1 and CDR2 are SGHDT and YYEEEE. V was shortened by 0 bases and J by 4 bases, with 13 bases between the two germline ends. The CDR3 here is CASSLGLQGPYGYTF. The CDR3 coding sequence is TGTGCCAGCAGCTTGGGCTTACAGGGACCCTATGGCTACACCTTC. Full variable domain (missing parts from reference TRBV5-6 and TRBJ1-2): DAGVTQSPTHLIKTRGQQVTLRCSPKSGHDTVSWYQQALGQGPQFIFQYYEEEERQRGNFPDRFSGHQFPNYSSELNVNALLLGDSALYLCASSLGLQGPYGYTFGSGTRLTVV.

This sequence joins TRBV7-8 and TRBJ1-2; possibly TRBD1 for D (5 bases). CDR1 and CDR2 (germline): SGHVS, FQNEAQ. This CDR3 has 15 residues. V lost 5 bases and J 4 bases, leaving 17 bases between the germline ends. CDR3 sequence reads: CASSPMIGGAYGYTF. The CDR3, as DNA: TGTGCCAGCAGCCCCATGATCGGGGGAGCCTATGGCTACACCTTC.

This chain uses TRBV30 with TRBJ1-2; tentative D call: TRBD1 (5 bases). The length of the CDR3 is 14 residues. Germline CDR1 GTSNPN, CDR2 SVGIG (reference sequence). Trimming stripped 2 bases from V and 0 bases from J, with 10 bases between. The CDR3 loop reads CAWSFGHTNYGYTF. CDR3 DNA sequence: TGTGCCTGGAGTTTCGGACACACTAACTATGGCTACACCTTC.

The chain couples TRBV5-1 to TRBJ2-7; tentatively, D is TRBD1 (5 bases). The CDR3 runs to 13 residues. V shed 2 bases and J shed 2 bases, with 8 bases lying between them. Germline CDR1 reads SGHRS; CDR2 reads YFSETQ. The CDR3 sequence is CASSLDRPYEQYF. CDR3 DNA: TGCGCCAGCAGCTTAGACAGACCCTACGAGCAGTACTTC.

The CDR3 protein is CASSLDRGGEQYF. In DNA, the CDR3 is TGTGCCAGCAGCCTGGACAGGGGAGGCGAGCAGTACTTC. This chain links TRBV7-2 with TRBJ2-7; 9 bases line up with TRBD1. Germline trimming cut 5 bases from V and 6 bases from J; bases unmatched to any gene: 5. The CDR3 loop spans 13 amino acids. Germline lookup yields CDR1 SGHTA and CDR2 FQGNSA.

The CDR3 DNA is TGTGCCACCTCGAGCGGGGCGGGCTATGGCTACACCTTC. It yields the protein CATSSGAGYGYTF. The chain uses TRBV25-1 and TRBJ1-2; possible D gene TRBD1, 5 bases. The V gene lost 10 bases and the J gene lost 4 bases, with 16 bases spanning the gap. CDR1 MGHDK and CDR2 SYGVNS come from the germline V gene. The CDR3 length is 13 residues.

This sequence joins TRBV30 and TRBJ2-2; 9 bases map to TRBD1. CDR3 length: 17 amino acids. With V trimmed by 4 bases and J by 4 bases, 13 bases remained unmatched. Germline CDR1 GTSNPN, CDR2 SVGIG (reference sequence). DNA for the CDR3: TGTGCCTGGATCAGCAACCGGGACAGGGTATCCACCGGGGAGCTGTTTTTT. This sequence encodes CAWISNRDRVSTGELFF.

The V gene is TRBV7-9, the J gene TRBJ2-7; D is unresolved. The CDR3 is made up of 13 amino acids. Per germline, CDR1 SEHNR and CDR2 FQNEAQ (reference sequence). The V gene lost 4 bases and the J gene lost 1 base, with 8 bases spanning the gap. The CDR3 spells CASSYVGSYEQYF. Written as DNA, the CDR3 is TGTGCCAGCAGCTATGTGGGGTCCTACGAGCAGTACTTC.

This rearrangement joins TRBV5-1 to TRBJ2-3, with 9 bases identical to TRBD1. J gave up 4 bases and V 4 bases, and 10 bases lay outside the gene matches. The germline gives CDR1 SGHRS, CDR2 YFSETQ. The CDR3 extends over 16 amino acids. Here the CDR3 reads CASSLGTGSNSDTQYF. The CDR3 coding sequence is TGCGCCAGCAGCCTCGGGACAGGGTCTAATTCAGATACGCAGTATTTT. The variable domain in full, completed from reference TRBV5-1 and TRBJ2-3, reads KAGVTQTPRYLIKTRGQQVTLSCSPISGHRSVSWYQQTPGQGLQFLFEYFSETQRNKGNFPGRFSGRQFSNSRSEMNVSTLELGDSALYLCASSLGTGSNSDTQYFGPGTRLTVL.

V gene TRBV10-2 combines with J gene TRBJ2-7; TRBD1 is a possible D gene (6 bases). The CDR3 extends over 15 amino acids. The V and J ends lost 2 bases and 2 bases respectively, with 13 bases between them. Germline lookup yields CDR1 WSHSY and CDR2 SAAADI. The CDR3 DNA sequence: TGCGCCAGCAGTGAGCCGTGGCAGGGGACCTACGAGCAGTACTTC. It is translated as CASSEPWQGTYEQYF.

In its sample, this clone was seen a few times. The chain carries TRBV7-2 and TRBJ1-6, with D perhaps TRBD1 (5 bases). V gave up 4 bases and J gave up 14 bases, with 21 bases separating them. In germline, CDR1 is SGHTA, CDR2 FQGNSA. The CDR3 has 15 amino acids. CDR3 coding DNA: TGTGCCAGCAGCTCTCAATCATCAGGGACCAGGGCCCTCCACTTT. Translating it yields CASSSQSSGTRALHF.

CDR3 residues: CASSLQGARTNEQFF. The CDR3 DNA is TGTGCCAGCAGCTTACAGGGGGCGAGGACGAATGAGCAGTTCTTC. This chain connects TRBV7-3 to TRBJ2-1, with 8 bases lining up with TRBD1. The V segment lost 2 bases and the J segment 7 bases; nucleotides outside the gene matches: 7. The germline gives CDR1 SGHTA, CDR2 FQGTGA. This CDR3 spans 15 amino acids.

The rearrangement uses TRBV19 and TRBJ1-6; 7 nucleotides line up with TRBD1. The junction had 5 bases not matched to a gene; V was cut back by 1 base and J by 8 bases. Looked up from germline, CDR1 is LNHDA and CDR2 is SQIVND (reference sequence). The CDR3 is 15 residues long. CDR3 protein: CASSIGYRGYSPLHF. The CDR3 nucleotides read TGTGCCAGTAGTATAGGGTACAGGGGATATTCACCCCTCCACTTT.